This entry features one TCR beta chain sequence. Its target is unknown. Each sample's input was roughly 230 ng genomic DNA, 30,000 to 45,000 genome equivalents. Per the germline V gene, CDR1 is MNHNS and CDR2 is SASEGT. This CDR3 spans 13 amino acids. This entry belongs to a study of T cell clusters in autoimmune cytopenias. Study in general: Per sample, median TRB depth was 51,575 reads, yielding a median about 2,000 distinct clonotypes.

TRB was amplified by touch-down multiplex PCR, primer pools A and B combined. TCRdb reanalyzed the multiplex PCR reads and collapses them to one entry per CDR3 protein, without DNA. This sample contains about 4,000 distinct CDR3 sequences. Study-level points and caveats: The T cell clusters were defined only in silico, without experimental functional validation. Physiological T cell clusters of healthy donors were apparently absent in primary autoimmune cytopenia patients. TRB repertoire shifts in secondary cytopenia and chronic lymphocytic leukemia mostly reflected lymphoma, not autoimmunity.

The sample taken for sequencing was peripheral blood. This TCR came from a human donor with an autoimmune cytopenia or autoimmune hepatitis (not recorded which). The J gene is TRBJ2-4, the V gene TRBV6-1; with no DNA, the TCRdb D assignment of TRBD1 cannot be verified. CDR3 residues: CASSRTGENIQYF.